These 13 T cell receptor beta chains came from one sample sequenced in a study of patients and donors after allogeneic stem cell transplantation. TCRdb called the RT-PCR reads again in MiXCR, with one record for every CDR3 protein. Of fewer than 75,000 distinct CDR3 sequences in the sample, approximately 25% are singletons; the top ten hold around a quarter. The sample was blood, either unsorted or a sorted T cell fraction (not recorded which). These receptor sequences come from a human donor who was either an allogeneic HSCT recipient or a stem cell or donor lymphocyte infusion donor (not recorded which). It is not recorded whose cells these are; they may come from a transplant donor.

This rearrangement joins TRBV5-1 to TRBJ2-7; possibly TRBD1 for D (5 bases). Trimming removed 3 bases at V and 6 bases at J, with 19 bases between. This CDR3 region has 15 residues. In germline, CDR1 is SGHRS, CDR2 YFSETQ. The DNA for the CDR3 is TGCGCCAGCAGCTCTACCCCCAGGGATGGCAGCGAGCAGTACTTC. Its protein is CASSSTPRDGSEQYF. Full variable domain (outside the CDR3, taken from reference TRBV5-1 and TRBJ2-7): KAGVTQTPRYLIKTRGQQVTLSCSPISGHRSVSWYQQTPGQGLQFLFEYFSETQRNKGNFPGRFSGRQFSNSRSEMNVSTLELGDSALYLCASSSTPRDGSEQYFGPGTRLTVT.

This chain joins TRBV30 and TRBJ1-2, with TRBD1 identical over 7 bases. This CDR3 is built from 15 residues. From germline, CDR1 is GTSNPN and CDR2 SVGIG (reference sequence). Germline trimming cut 2 bases from V and 2 bases from J; bases unmatched to any gene: 8. The CDR3 loop reads CAWSTRTGRNYGYTF. CDR3 DNA sequence: TGTGCCTGGAGTACTCGGACAGGACGAAACTATGGCTACACCTTC.

This clonotype showed up just a few times. This chain joins TRBV6-6 and TRBJ1-3; D not resolved. Trimming took 0 bases from V and 0 from J, leaving 12 bases between them. CDR1 is MNHNY and CDR2 is SVGAGI in the germline V gene (reference sequence). The length of the CDR3 is 17 residues. CDR3 sequence reads: CASSYSMDGYSGNTIYF. The CDR3 DNA is TGTGCCAGCAGTTACTCCATGGACGGTTACTCTGGAAACACCATATATTTT.

This clonotype showed up just a few times. This chain links TRBV27 with TRBJ1-2; tentatively, D is TRBD1 (5 bases). This CDR3 comprises 16 residues. V was clipped by 3 bases and J by 4 bases, with 18 bases between them. Germline values: CDR1 MNHEY, CDR2 SMNVEV (reference sequence). The CDR3 DNA reads TGTGCCAGCAGTTTTGGCAGAGGGGCGGGGACCTATGGCTACACCTTC. Translation: CASSFGRGAGTYGYTF.

This clonotype was detected only a few times. The rearrangement uses TRBV7-3 and TRBJ1-1, with no clear D. This CDR3 contains 13 residues. CDR1 SGHTA and CDR2 FQGTGA come from the germline V gene. The V end was cut by 5 bases, the J end by 3 bases, with 10 bases between. The CDR3 DNA reads as TGTGCCAGCAGCCCCCAGGCAGACACTGAAGCTTTCTTT. This gives the protein CASSPQADTEAFF. The whole variable domain, filled in from reference TRBV7-3 and TRBJ1-1, reads GAGVSQTPSNKVTEKGKYVELRCDPISGHTALYWYRQSLGQGPEFLIYFQGTGAADDSGLPNDRFFAVRPEGSVSTLKIQRTERGDSAVYLCASSPQADTEAFFGQGTRLTVV.

This clonotype has more than one count but fewer than ten. The chain carries TRBV7-2 and TRBJ2-3; the D is unclear. CDR3 length equals 11 residues. Germline V CDR1 and CDR2: SGHTA, FQGNSA. V shed 6 bases and J shed 8 bases, with 9 bases lying between them. CDR3 in amino acids: CASRRLSTQYF. In DNA form, the CDR3 reads TGTGCCAGCAGGAGACTTTCTACGCAGTATTTT.

The rearrangement uses TRBV6-2 or TRBV6-3 and TRBJ1-2; TRBD1 might be the D (6 bases). This CDR3 comprises 14 residues. Looked up from germline, CDR1 is MNHEY and CDR2 is SVGEGT. With 3 bases removed from V and 4 bases from J, the gap between germline ends came to 12 bases. The CDR3 DNA reads as TGTGCCAGCAGTTATGGCAGGGGACCCTATGGCTACACCTTC. The encoded protein is CASSYGRGPYGYTF.

This clonotype was recorded a few times. The rearrangement joins TRBV7-9 to TRBJ2-7; 9 nucleotides align to TRBD2. CDR1 is SEHNR and CDR2 is FQNEAQ in the germline V gene (reference sequence). CDR3 size: 15 residues. Losses at the gene ends were 5 bases for V and 7 bases for J; bases not matched to a gene: 12. CDR3 sequence: CASSPSPAGGREQYF. CDR3 in DNA: TGTGCCAGCAGCCCGTCCCCAGCGGGAGGACGGGAGCAGTACTTC.

This clonotype was seen a few times. This chain links TRBV7-8 with TRBJ1-5; D is possibly TRBD1 (5 bases). V gave up 0 bases and J gave up 7 bases, with 10 bases separating them. Germline assignment: CDR1 SGHVS and CDR2 FQNEAQ. This CDR3 has 14 residues. The CDR3 nucleotides are TGTGCCAGCAGCTTAGCTGGGGCTCCCCAGCCCCAGCATTTT. Its translation: CASSLAGAPQPQHF.

The rearrangement joins TRBV6-6 to TRBJ2-1; D call uncertain. Germline loops: CDR1 MNHNY, CDR2 SVGAGI (reference sequence). The CDR3 runs to 14 residues. The ends were cut back, 6 bases at V and 6 bases at J, with 15 bases in the middle. The CDR3: CASSPLFMSNEQFF. CDR3 nucleotide sequence: TGTGCCAGCAGCCCCCTTTTTATGTCCAATGAGCAGTTCTTC.

This clonotype has a handful of counts. This chain connects TRBV2 to TRBJ2-7; a weak D match, TRBD1 (5 bases). V was clipped by 11 bases and J by 2 bases, with 13 bases between them. This CDR3 has 12 amino acids. CDR1 and CDR2 (germline): SNHLY, FYNNEI. The CDR3 DNA sequence: TGTGCCGCTAGGAGACAGCCCTACGAGCAGTACTTC. It codes for CAARRQPYEQYF.

The V gene is TRBV12-3 or TRBV12-4, the J gene TRBJ2-3, with TRBD2 matching 9 bases. The CDR3 covers 18 residues. Unmatched junction bases numbered 11, after V lost 0 bases and J lost 4 bases. The CDR3 DNA follows: TGTGCCAGCAGTTTAGCGCGCGCTAGCGGGGCAGGGGCAGATACGCAGTATTTT. Its translation: CASSLARASGAGADTQYF.

Notes on this clonotype: One base away lies a much larger clone, so this may be a sequencing read error. This rearrangement joins TRBV3-1 to TRBJ2-3; 8 nucleotides match TRBD2. V lost 5 bases to trimming and J lost 4 bases; unmatched junction nucleotides: 2. CDR1 is LGHDT, CDR2 YNNKEL, per germline (reference sequence). This CDR3 is built from 13 residues. This chain's CDR3 is CASSTGRADTQYF. CDR3 in DNA: TGTGCCAGCAGCACCGGGAGGGCAGATACGCAGTATTTT.